This T cell receptor (beta chain) was sequenced during a study of T cell changes during pregnancy in multiple sclerosis (dated by TCRdb to between 2018 and 2021). General notes on the study: The study looked at changes in the T cell repertoire across pregnancy in women with multiple sclerosis.

To prepare the library, the immunoSEQ multiplex PCR assay was applied. Sourced from immuneACCESS, this table was stored by TCRdb with only in-frame sequences that have V and J called. A share of the clones is absent; for the studies checked, an unresolved V gene accounts for under half, and the remainder has no known explanation. For this sample the table gives fewer than 85,000 clones, of which over 80% were detected only once. The ten largest clones take up about 2.2% of the sample. Per the germline V gene, LGHNA is the CDR1 and YNFKEQ is the CDR2. V is reduced by 4 bases and J by 7 bases, leaving a spacing of 10 bases between them. The cysteine opens and the phenylalanine closes a CDR3 of 13 amino acids. Of the read, only the CDR3 DNA is kept; its 39 bases are in frame from base 1. About this clone itself: No cognate antigen has been identified for it. The record has no base qualities; no much larger clone is one base away.

The source was peripheral blood, collected before pregnancy. This TCR was recovered from a female donor with multiple sclerosis, enrolled in a pregnancy study. The rearrangement joined TRBV4-2 to TRBJ2-2, with no reliable assignment of the D segment. The DNA reads TGTGCCAGCAGCCCTAGAGAGGACGGGGAGCTGTTTTTT. It specifies CASSPREDGELFF.